These 20 T cell receptor beta chains were all obtained from the same sample, sequenced in a study of shared clonotypes between healthy human individuals. CD45RO-negative, CCR7-selected cells formed the naive CD8 fraction, which excluded terminally differentiated effector memory CD45RA+ cells. TCRdb keeps only in-frame clones here, not all; method: immunoSEQ multiplex PCR. Counted here are 800,000 to 950,000 clones, 96% occurring once; the ten biggest clones make up about 0.25%. The material sequenced was naive CD8+ T cells sorted from blood. These receptors all come from a man younger than 40 in good health.

This CDR3 is CSVEDRTPGGYTF. The CDR3 bases are TGCAGCGTTGAAGACAGGACCCCTGGGGGCTACACCTTC. The V call is TRBV29-1, the J call TRBJ1-2; D gene unclear. Trimming removed 0 bases at V and 8 bases at J, with 13 bases between. The length of the CDR3 is 13 residues. Germline CDR1 reads SQVTM; CDR2 reads ANQGSEA.

This chain joins TRBV29-1 and TRBJ2-3; D is uncertain. V was cut by 0 bases and J by 7 bases, with 17 bases left in between. The CDR3 loop spans 15 amino acids. From germline, CDR1 is SQVTM and CDR2 ANQGSEA. For the CDR3, the DNA is TGCAGCGTTGAAGAACTGGCTAGACCGACCAATACGCAGTATTTT. Translating it yields CSVEELARPTNTQYF.

V usage is TRBV27 and J usage is TRBJ2-1; no reliable D call. The V end was cut by 9 bases, the J end by 8 bases, with 11 bases between. The CDR3 contains 11 residues. CDR1 is MNHEY and CDR2 is SMNVEV in the germline V gene (reference sequence). CDR3 residues: CARPPRHEQFF. Here the CDR3 DNA reads TGTGCCAGACCCCCGCGGCATGAGCAGTTCTTC.

In this sample, this clone turned up once. This chain links TRBV7-9 with TRBJ2-7; no clear D. The CDR3 runs 15 residues. The germline V gene encodes CDR1 SEHNR and CDR2 FQNEAQ (reference sequence). Trimming cost V 5 bases and J 0 bases, with 14 bases left between them. CDR3 sequence: CASSARSGSSYEQYF. CDR3 DNA: TGTGCCAGCAGCGCGCGCTCGGGTAGCTCCTACGAGCAGTACTTC.

The chain couples TRBV27 to TRBJ2-5, with a possible D match to TRBD1 (5 bases). CDR3 size: 16 residues. Trimming pared 6 bases from V and 10 bases from J, leaving 27 bases between. Germline assignment: CDR1 MNHEY and CDR2 SMNVEV (reference sequence). DNA of the CDR3: TGTGCCAGCAGCTCCCTCCACCTAGGGGTCGAAGAGGACCAGTACTTC. It is translated as CASSSLHLGVEEDQYF.

This clone appeared a single time. This chain uses TRBV7-9 with TRBJ2-7; tentative D call: TRBD1 (5 bases). V gave up 1 base and J gave up 2 bases, with 12 bases separating them. Germline assignment: CDR1 SEHNR and CDR2 FQNEAQ (reference sequence). This CDR3 has 15 residues. The CDR3 loop is CASSLVKGPAYEQYF. CDR3 DNA sequence: TGTGCCAGCAGCTTAGTCAAGGGGCCGGCCTACGAGCAGTACTTC.

The J gene is TRBJ2-3, the V gene TRBV7-3; TRBD1 matches at 8 bases. The CDR3 has 16 residues. V was pared by 5 bases and J by 5 bases, with 12 bases of the junction left unmatched. The germline V gene has CDR1 SGHTA and CDR2 FQGTGA. The CDR3, as DNA: TGTGCCAGCAGCCTTAGGTGGCAGGGGGCTCAAGATACGCAGTATTTT. Amino acid sequence: CASSLRWQGAQDTQYF.

The J gene is TRBJ2-7, the V gene TRBV6-6; 8 bases fit TRBD1. Germline CDR1 is MNHNY and CDR2 is SVGAGI (reference sequence). The J segment lost 7 bases and the V segment lost 0 bases, leaving 5 bases of the junction unmatched. The CDR3 runs 14 residues. Here the CDR3 DNA reads TGTGCCAGCAGTTACTCGGACAGGGCTTTTGAGCAGTACTTC. It specifies CASSYSDRAFEQYF.

This chain connects TRBV10-1 to TRBJ2-2, with D possibly matching TRBD1 (6 bases). Trimming removed 2 bases from V and 1 base from J, with 8 bases in between. The CDR3 sequence is 15 residues long. Germline values: CDR1 WNHNN, CDR2 SYGVQD (reference sequence). CDR3 amino acids: CASSEVQGNTGELFF. The CDR3 nucleotides are TGCGCCAGCAGTGAGGTACAGGGGAACACCGGGGAGCTGTTTTTT.

The J gene is TRBJ2-7, the V gene TRBV19, with 10 nucleotides matching TRBD2. From germline, CDR1 is LNHDA and CDR2 SQIVND (reference sequence). V dropped 7 bases and J dropped 0; count of bases not matched to a gene: 6. This CDR3 contains 15 residues. The CDR3 DNA is TGTGCCAGTACTCCTAGCGGGAGAGGCTCCTACGAGCAGTACTTC. It specifies CASTPSGRGSYEQYF.

This chain joins TRBV13 and TRBJ2-2; 8 bases line up with TRBD2. Trimming cost V 4 bases and J 7 bases; bases outside gene matches: 5. The CDR3 runs to 14 residues. In germline, CDR1 is PRHDT, CDR2 FYEKMQ (reference sequence). The CDR3 nucleotides read TGTGCCAGCAGCTCGGGACTAGTGATCGGGGAGCTGTTTTTT. Protein sequence: CASSSGLVIGELFF.

CDR3 nucleotides: TGTGCCTGGAGTGGCGGAGGGATCAGCAATCAGCCCCAGCATTTT. It encodes CAWSGGGISNQPQHF. This chain uses TRBV30 with TRBJ1-5; D remains unclear. This CDR3 comprises 15 residues. The germline CDR1 and CDR2 sequences are GTSNPN and SVGIG (reference sequence). Trimming shortened V by 1 base and J by 1 base, and 11 bases separated the two germline ends. Complete variable domain (other parts from reference TRBV30 and TRBJ1-5): SQTIHQWPATLVQPVGSPLSLECTVEGTSNPNLYWYRQAAGRGLQLLFYSVGIGQISSEVPQNLSASRPQDRQFILSSKKLLLSDSGFYLCAWSGGGISNQPQHFGDGTRLSIL.

The chain employs TRBV11-2 and TRBJ2-7; unclear D gene. Trimming removed 5 bases at V and 5 bases at J, with 10 bases between. CDR1 is SGHAT and CDR2 is FQNNGV in the germline V gene. The CDR3 totals 12 residues. This CDR3 is CASSRLVNEQYF. CDR3 bases: TGTGCCAGCAGCCGACTGGTGAACGAGCAGTACTTC. Complete variable domain (other parts from reference TRBV11-2 and TRBJ2-7): EAGVAQSPRYKIIEKRQSVAFWCNPISGHATLYWYQQILGQGPKLLIQFQNNGVVDDSQLPKDRFSAERLKGVDSTLKIQPAKLEDSAVYLCASSRLVNEQYFGPGTRLTVT.

The rearrangement uses TRBV5-1 and TRBJ2-3; 11 nucleotides match TRBD2. This CDR3 spans 22 amino acids. V gave up 2 bases and J gave up 2 bases; unmatched junction bases: 22. Looked up from germline, CDR1 is SGHRS and CDR2 is YFSETQ. The CDR3 protein is CASSFPAVVTSGTVGDTDTQYF. CDR3 nucleotide sequence: TGCGCCAGCAGCTTCCCGGCGGTTGTGACTAGCGGGACCGTCGGGGACACAGATACGCAGTATTTT.

This chain joins TRBV29-1 and TRBJ2-3, with D hard to call. Deletions cut 0 bases from V and 5 bases from J, with 18 bases between. Germline V gene lookup returns CDR1 SQVTM and CDR2 ANQGSEA. The length of the CDR3 is 16 residues. The CDR3 nucleotides read TGCAGCGTTGAAGATCGACGACAAGCTTATATAGATACGCAGTATTTT. Residues: CSVEDRRQAYIDTQYF.

The chain couples TRBV6-5 to TRBJ2-7; TRBD2 aligns across 7 bases. This CDR3 contains 13 residues. The trim removed 1 base at V and 6 bases at J, leaving 3 bases unmatched. Germline V gives CDR1 MNHEY, CDR2 SVGAGI. The CDR3 spells CASSYLGGVEQYF. CDR3 in DNA: TGTGCCAGCAGTTACTTGGGGGGGGTCGAGCAGTACTTC.

Concerning this clone itself: The identical CDR3 is also encoded by other nucleotide sequences in the sample. The rearrangement uses TRBV5-1 and TRBJ1-1; D perhaps matches TRBD1 (6 bases). Germline V lookup: CDR1 SGHRS, CDR2 YFSETQ. The CDR3 is 13 residues long. Trimming took 2 bases from V and 1 from J, leaving 6 bases between them. The CDR3 nucleotides read TGCGCCAGCAGCTTAGGGGGGAACACTGAAGCTTTCTTT. It specifies CASSLGGNTEAFF.

The chain combines TRBV29-1 with TRBJ2-3, with a tentative D call TRBD2 (6 bases). Per the germline V gene, CDR1 is SQVTM and CDR2 is ANQGSEA. V lost 0 bases and J 4 bases, leaving 14 bases between the germline ends. The CDR3 has 15 amino acids. CDR3 nucleotide sequence: TGCAGCGTTGAAGATTTACGGGAGTGGGCAGATACGCAGTATTTT. Translating gives CSVEDLREWADTQYF.

The chain is built from TRBV28 and TRBJ1-5; the D is unclear. The germline V and J ends were trimmed by 6 bases and 5 bases, with 14 bases remaining between them. From germline, CDR1 is MDHEN and CDR2 SYDVKM. There are 14 residues in the CDR3. The chain's CDR3 is CASRSPDGDQPQHF. The CDR3 DNA reads TGTGCCAGCAGAAGTCCTGACGGGGATCAGCCCCAGCATTTT.

This chain joins TRBV15 and TRBJ2-7; 8 bases agree with TRBD1. There are 16 residues in the CDR3. Germline values: CDR1 LNHNV, CDR2 YYDKDF (reference sequence). V lost 3 bases and J lost 4; bases outside the gene matches: 11. The CDR3 sequence is CATSSPRQGPPYEQYF. DNA of the CDR3: TGTGCCACCAGCAGTCCCAGACAGGGGCCGCCATACGAGCAGTACTTC.